What follows are 30 T cell receptor beta chains derived from one specimen sequenced in a study of cytomegalovirus exposure and HLA in healthy donors. Primers: 60 Vbeta forward and 13 Jbeta reverse. The protocol was immunoSEQ multiplex PCR, while the TCRdb copy is restricted to in-frame clones and leaves out a portion. This table holds some 150,000 clones, roughly 80% found once. The specimen sequenced was PBMCs. These receptors came from a male donor in good health and CMV-seronegative.

The chain uses TRBV19 and TRBJ1-2; 7 nucleotides agree with TRBD1. The CDR3 is 13 amino acids. Per germline, CDR1 LNHDA and CDR2 SQIVND (reference sequence). J lost 4 bases, V lost 6 bases, and 5 bases had no gene match. CDR3 DNA: TGTGCCAGTAGCCCCGACAGGGTCTATGGCTACACCTTC. Its protein is CASSPDRVYGYTF. Based on the CDR3 plus reference TRBV19 and TRBJ1-2, the full variable domain is DGGITQSPKYLFRKEGQNVTLSCEQNLNHDAMYWYRQDPGQGLRLIYYSQIVNDFQKGDIAEGYSVSREKKESFPLTVTSAQKNPTAFYLCASSPDRVYGYTFGSGTRLTVV.

The chain uses TRBV7-2 and TRBJ2-1; 9 bases align to TRBD2. V lost 2 bases, J lost 8 bases, and 16 bases stayed unmatched. Germline CDR1 and CDR2: SGHTA and FQGNSA. The CDR3 length is 18 residues. The CDR3 region has the DNA TGTGCCAGCAGCTTAAAAGTGTTCTGGCGGGAGGGCCAGTATGAGCAGTTCTTC. This gives the protein CASSLKVFWREGQYEQFF.

This clone was found once. This chain links TRBV7-9 with TRBJ1-5; the match to TRBD1 covers 7 bases. The CDR3 runs 16 residues. V dropped 1 base and J dropped 0; count of bases not matched to a gene: 3. Per the germline V gene, CDR1 is SEHNR and CDR2 is FQNEAQ (reference sequence). CDR3 DNA: TGTGCCAGCAGCTTAGACAGGGGTTTTAGCAATCAGCCCCAGCATTTT. Encoded protein: CASSLDRGFSNQPQHF.

The chain employs TRBV7-2 and TRBJ2-2, with D possibly being TRBD1 (5 bases). Germline V lookup: CDR1 SGHTA, CDR2 FQGNSA. V lost 1 base and J 9 bases, leaving 15 bases between the germline ends. The CDR3 is made up of 15 amino acids. CDR3 DNA sequence: TGTGCCAGCAGCTTAGAAGGGGCTTCGGTCCGGGAGCTGTTTTTT. This codes for CASSLEGASVRELFF.

The chain carries TRBV18 and TRBJ1-2, with 10 bases matching TRBD1. CDR3 length: 14 amino acids. The V gene's germline CDR1 is KGHSH and CDR2 LQKENI. Trimming cost V 5 bases and J 3 bases; bases outside gene matches: 3. As DNA, the CDR3 is TGTGCCAGCTCAGGTGGGACAGGGGACTATGGCTACACCTTC. Translated: CASSGGTGDYGYTF.

The chain is built from TRBV7-2 and TRBJ2-5; 10 bases map to TRBD1. The end of the DNA is better explained by TRBJ2-7, so the J call may be wrong. The CDR3 covers 15 residues. Germline V CDR1 and CDR2: SGHTA, FQGNSA. CDR3 sequence reads: CASSPGTGVSYEQYF. The CDR3 coding sequence is TGTGCCAGCAGTCCCGGGACAGGGGTCTCCTACGAGCAGTACTTC.

The rearrangement uses TRBV7-2 and TRBJ2-7, with a weak D call TRBD1 (6 bases). The CDR3 is 14 residues long. The V end lost 1 base, the J end lost 3 bases, and 10 bases lay between the germline ends. The germline V gene has CDR1 SGHTA and CDR2 FQGNSA. CDR3 coding DNA: TGTGCCAGCAGCTTAGGAAGACAGGTCTACGAGCAGTACTTC. This encodes CASSLGRQVYEQYF.

CDR3 region: CASSSGTAPQETQYF. For the CDR3, the DNA is TGTGCCAGCAGCTCCGGGACAGCGCCTCAAGAGACCCAGTACTTC. The chain links TRBV7-9 to TRBJ2-5, with TRBD1 matching over 7 bases. Germline values: CDR1 SEHNR, CDR2 FQNEAQ (reference sequence). The ends lost 4 bases at V and 2 bases at J; junction bases unmatched: 7. The CDR3 extends over 15 amino acids. The complete variable domain, with remaining parts taken from reference TRBV7-9 and TRBJ2-5, reads DTGVSQNPRHKITKRGQNVTFRCDPISEHNRLYWYRQTLGQGPEFLTYFQNEAQLEKSRLLSDRFSAERPKGSFSTLEIQRTEQGDSAMYLCASSSGTAPQETQYFGPGTRLLVL.

This chain uses TRBV14 with TRBJ2-3; D possibly corresponds to TRBD1 (6 bases). The germline gives CDR1 SGHDN, CDR2 FVKESK. This CDR3 is built from 15 residues. The V and J ends lost 1 base and 2 bases respectively, with 10 bases between them. CDR3 bases: TGTGCCAGCAGCCAAGCAGGGGTCTACACAGATACGCAGTATTTT. Translation gives CASSQAGVYTDTQYF.

This chain connects TRBV4-2 to TRBJ1-2; 7 bases fit TRBD1. V trimming: 2 bases; J trimming: 5 bases; junction bases outside the gene matches: 2. The length of the CDR3 is 13 residues. Germline V gives CDR1 LGHNA, CDR2 YNFKEQ. For the CDR3, the DNA is TGTGCCAGCAGCCAAAGGGACAGTTATGGCTACACCTTC. This codes for CASSQRDSYGYTF.

The chain has TRBV5-1 and TRBJ1-3, with D maybe TRBD1 (6 bases). The CDR3 contains 14 residues. Trimming took 2 bases from V and 3 from J, leaving 9 bases between them. Germline CDR1 SGHRS, CDR2 YFSETQ. CDR3 protein: CASSFTGIGNTIYF. The CDR3 nucleotides read TGCGCCAGCAGCTTCACAGGGATTGGAAACACCATATATTTT.

The chain's CDR3 is CASSLSGENAEQYF. CDR3 bases: TGTGCCAGCAGCTTGAGTGGGGAGAATGCCGAGCAGTACTTC. The chain joins TRBV5-6 to TRBJ2-7; D might be TRBD2 (5 bases). Trimming shortened V by 1 base and J by 6 bases, and 14 bases separated the two germline ends. From germline, CDR1 is SGHDT and CDR2 YYEEEE. The CDR3 consists of 14 residues.

The rearrangement uses TRBV27 and TRBJ2-7; TRBD1 might be the D (6 bases). The CDR3 runs 14 residues. V lost 1 base and J lost 5, with 12 bases in between. Germline loops: CDR1 MNHEY, CDR2 SMNVEV (reference sequence). Here the CDR3 reads CASSLLQGIHEQYF. The CDR3 bases are TGTGCCAGCAGTTTATTACAGGGTATCCACGAGCAGTACTTC.

The gene calls are TRBV12-5 and TRBJ2-1, with 10 bases aligning to TRBD2. Per germline, CDR1 LGHNT and CDR2 FRNRAP. Unmatched junction bases numbered 13, after V lost 9 bases and J lost 5 bases. This CDR3 has 16 amino acids. CDR3 bases: TGTGCTAGCGACGACCTACTAGCGGGGAGTCACAATGAGCAGTTCTTC. Its translation: CASDDLLAGSHNEQFF.

The J gene is TRBJ2-3, the V gene TRBV7-2; 12 bases line up with TRBD2. This CDR3 is 16 amino acids long. Per the germline V gene, CDR1 is SGHTA and CDR2 is FQGNSA. J gave up 4 bases and V 0 bases, and 2 bases lay outside the gene matches. The CDR3 spells CASSLARLAGADTQYF. In DNA, the CDR3 is TGTGCCAGCAGCTTAGCGAGACTAGCGGGAGCAGATACGCAGTATTTT.

In its sample, this clone was seen a few times. The rearrangement joins TRBV7-8 to TRBJ2-6; D uncertain. Germline V gene lookup returns CDR1 SGHVS and CDR2 FQNEAQ. The V gene lost 2 bases and the J gene lost 1 base, with 18 bases spanning the gap. The CDR3 has 19 residues. The chain's CDR3 is CASSLLKQVITSGANVLTF. As DNA, the CDR3 is TGTGCCAGCAGCTTACTGAAGCAGGTCATCACTTCTGGGGCCAACGTCCTGACTTTC.

The rearrangement uses TRBV6-5 and TRBJ1-3; TRBD1 might be the D (5 bases). This CDR3 has 16 amino acids. V was shortened by 0 bases and J by 7 bases, with 16 bases between the two germline ends. CDR1 MNHEY and CDR2 SVGAGI come from the germline V gene. The CDR3, as DNA: TGTGCCAGCAGTTACTCAGTTACGGGGGTTGGGAACACCATATATTTT. It yields the protein CASSYSVTGVGNTIYF.

A remark on this clone: Other DNA sequences from this sample encode an identical CDR3 as well. This chain links TRBV6-5 with TRBJ1-2, with 8 bases matching TRBD1. Germline V gene data show CDR1 as MNHEY and CDR2 as SVGAGI. CDR3 size: 14 residues. V was clipped by 2 bases and J by 1 base; unmatched bases: 0. The DNA of the CDR3 is TGTGCCAGCAGTTACGGACAGGGTAACTATGGCTACACCTTC. Amino acid sequence: CASSYGQGNYGYTF.

The chain carries TRBV6-6 and TRBJ1-1; D perhaps matches TRBD1 (5 bases). Germline loops: CDR1 MNHNY, CDR2 SVGAGI (reference sequence). Trimming took off 5 bases at V and 4 bases at J, with 14 bases between the two ends. The CDR3 covers 14 residues. CDR3 amino acids: CASSPGRGSTEAFF. CDR3 bases: TGTGCCAGCAGTCCCGGCCGGGGGAGCACTGAAGCTTTCTTT.

The sample holds a few counts of this clone. The V call is TRBV15, the J call TRBJ2-3; 8 bases fit TRBD2. Germline V gene lookup returns CDR1 LNHNV and CDR2 YYDKDF (reference sequence). This CDR3 has 15 residues. The V segment lost 4 bases and the J segment 6 bases; nucleotides outside the gene matches: 9. The CDR3 loop reads CATSTLAGQPDTQYF. The CDR3 DNA reads as TGTGCCACCAGCACCTTAGCGGGGCAACCCGATACGCAGTATTTT.

V and J are TRBV2 and TRBJ2-2, with D hard to call. Deletions cut 3 bases from V and 7 bases from J, with 6 bases between. The germline gives CDR1 SNHLY, CDR2 FYNNEI. This CDR3 has 12 residues. The CDR3: CASSDSGGELFF. For the CDR3, the DNA is TGTGCCAGCAGTGACAGTGGCGGGGAGCTGTTTTTT.

The chain joins TRBV7-2 to TRBJ1-1, with D perhaps matching TRBD1 (5 bases). Germline V gene sequence: CDR1 SGHTA, CDR2 FQGNSA. Trimming shortened V by 6 bases and J by 8 bases, and 22 bases separated the two germline ends. This CDR3 has 15 amino acids. CDR3 bases: TGTGCCAGCAGTAAAACGTGGCAGGGTAATTTGGAAGCTTTCTTT. This codes for CASSKTWQGNLEAFF.

This clone was picked up one time. The chain is built from TRBV7-9 and TRBJ2-7, with 7 bases aligning to TRBD2. With V trimmed by 7 bases and J by 4 bases, 7 bases remained unmatched. Looked up from germline, CDR1 is SEHNR and CDR2 is FQNEAQ (reference sequence). CDR3 length equals 13 residues. The CDR3 DNA follows: TGTGCCAGCACATGGGCGGGGGATTACGAGCAGTACTTC. Its protein is CASTWAGDYEQYF.

The rearrangement joins TRBV19 to TRBJ1-2; maybe TRBD1 (5 bases). The CDR3 is 13 amino acids. Trimming took off 1 base at V and 9 bases at J, with 12 bases between the two ends. Germline CDR1 LNHDA, CDR2 SQIVND (reference sequence). The CDR3 protein is CASSIGRVRSYTF. The CDR3 region has the DNA TGTGCCAGTAGTATAGGCAGGGTCAGAAGCTACACCTTC.

This clone was seen only a few times. The CDR3 protein is CARAPGRSTDTQYF. As DNA, the CDR3 is TGTGCCAGGGCCCCGGGGAGGAGCACAGATACGCAGTATTTT. The chain has TRBV19 and TRBJ2-3, with a possible D match to TRBD2 (6 bases). Trimming removed 9 bases at V and 0 bases at J, with 13 bases between. Germline CDR1 is LNHDA and CDR2 is SQIVND (reference sequence). The CDR3 runs 14 residues.

The chain employs TRBV6-6 and TRBJ1-4, with D unresolved. The germline V gene encodes CDR1 MNHNY and CDR2 SVGAGI (reference sequence). The CDR3 spans 15 residues. V lost 5 bases and J 0 bases, leaving 10 bases between the germline ends. CDR3 DNA: TGTGCCAGCAGTCGTGGGCCAACAACTAATGAAAAACTGTTTTTT. Translated: CASSRGPTTNEKLFF.

This sequence joins TRBV7-6 and TRBJ2-7, with a weak D call TRBD2 (6 bases). The ends were cut back, 5 bases at V and 5 bases at J, with 13 bases in the middle. Looked up from germline, CDR1 is SGHVS and CDR2 is FNYEAQ. CDR3 length: 13 amino acids. The CDR3 DNA reads TGTGCCAGCAGCGCCGGCGGGGCAGACGAGCAGTACTTC. Residues: CASSAGGADEQYF.

V gene TRBV19 combines with J gene TRBJ2-1; TRBD1 agrees at 8 bases. V dropped 7 bases and J dropped 8; count of bases not matched to a gene: 13. Germline V gene data show CDR1 as LNHDA and CDR2 as SQIVND (reference sequence). CDR3 length: 15 residues. CDR3 nucleotide sequence: TGTGCCAGTACCCGTCTCGGGACAGGAGGGGATGAGCAGTTCTTC. Amino acid sequence: CASTRLGTGGDEQFF.

The chain joins TRBV19 to TRBJ2-7; tentative D call: TRBD2 (5 bases). Trimming removed 3 bases from V and 0 bases from J, with 9 bases in between. This CDR3 spans 14 amino acids. Per germline, CDR1 LNHDA and CDR2 SQIVND (reference sequence). CDR3: CASSISGNSYEQYF. The DNA for the CDR3 is TGTGCCAGTAGTATCTCGGGGAACTCCTACGAGCAGTACTTC.

This chain connects TRBV30 to TRBJ1-3; possible D gene TRBD1, 6 bases. V shed 2 bases and J shed 0 bases, with 20 bases lying between them. This CDR3 region has 18 residues. The germline CDR1 and CDR2 sequences are GTSNPN and SVGIG (reference sequence). The CDR3 DNA reads TGTGCCTGGAGTATTGGCAGGGGCCCTTCCATCTCTGGAAACACCATATATTTT. This gives the protein CAWSIGRGPSISGNTIYF.